The TCR beta chain described here comes from a study of neurological immune-mediated disorders. cDNA was made by 5'RACE with 10-nucleotide random UMIs. Every sequencing run gave over 160 million TCR-beta sequences, taken from 15-18 subjects. TCRdb re-called the 5' RACE reads through MiXCR, storing one row per CDR3 protein. The sample contains 40,000 or so distinct CDR3 sequences, nearly 7.5% of which appear only once. Trimming stripped 7 bases from V and 6 bases from J, with 10 bases between. The germline V gene encodes CDR1 SGDLS and CDR2 YYNGEE. This CDR3 comprises 12 residues. In Maryland, USA, blood bank volunteers were the healthy controls. This clonotype was observed at least ten times.

The TCR originated in a woman aged 35 to 49 in good health. V usage is TRBV9 and J usage is TRBJ2-2; D gene unclear. The sample was PBMCs. This chain's CDR3 is CASGLGSGELFF. CDR3 coding DNA: TGTGCCAGCGGCTTAGGGTCCGGGGAGCTGTTTTTT.